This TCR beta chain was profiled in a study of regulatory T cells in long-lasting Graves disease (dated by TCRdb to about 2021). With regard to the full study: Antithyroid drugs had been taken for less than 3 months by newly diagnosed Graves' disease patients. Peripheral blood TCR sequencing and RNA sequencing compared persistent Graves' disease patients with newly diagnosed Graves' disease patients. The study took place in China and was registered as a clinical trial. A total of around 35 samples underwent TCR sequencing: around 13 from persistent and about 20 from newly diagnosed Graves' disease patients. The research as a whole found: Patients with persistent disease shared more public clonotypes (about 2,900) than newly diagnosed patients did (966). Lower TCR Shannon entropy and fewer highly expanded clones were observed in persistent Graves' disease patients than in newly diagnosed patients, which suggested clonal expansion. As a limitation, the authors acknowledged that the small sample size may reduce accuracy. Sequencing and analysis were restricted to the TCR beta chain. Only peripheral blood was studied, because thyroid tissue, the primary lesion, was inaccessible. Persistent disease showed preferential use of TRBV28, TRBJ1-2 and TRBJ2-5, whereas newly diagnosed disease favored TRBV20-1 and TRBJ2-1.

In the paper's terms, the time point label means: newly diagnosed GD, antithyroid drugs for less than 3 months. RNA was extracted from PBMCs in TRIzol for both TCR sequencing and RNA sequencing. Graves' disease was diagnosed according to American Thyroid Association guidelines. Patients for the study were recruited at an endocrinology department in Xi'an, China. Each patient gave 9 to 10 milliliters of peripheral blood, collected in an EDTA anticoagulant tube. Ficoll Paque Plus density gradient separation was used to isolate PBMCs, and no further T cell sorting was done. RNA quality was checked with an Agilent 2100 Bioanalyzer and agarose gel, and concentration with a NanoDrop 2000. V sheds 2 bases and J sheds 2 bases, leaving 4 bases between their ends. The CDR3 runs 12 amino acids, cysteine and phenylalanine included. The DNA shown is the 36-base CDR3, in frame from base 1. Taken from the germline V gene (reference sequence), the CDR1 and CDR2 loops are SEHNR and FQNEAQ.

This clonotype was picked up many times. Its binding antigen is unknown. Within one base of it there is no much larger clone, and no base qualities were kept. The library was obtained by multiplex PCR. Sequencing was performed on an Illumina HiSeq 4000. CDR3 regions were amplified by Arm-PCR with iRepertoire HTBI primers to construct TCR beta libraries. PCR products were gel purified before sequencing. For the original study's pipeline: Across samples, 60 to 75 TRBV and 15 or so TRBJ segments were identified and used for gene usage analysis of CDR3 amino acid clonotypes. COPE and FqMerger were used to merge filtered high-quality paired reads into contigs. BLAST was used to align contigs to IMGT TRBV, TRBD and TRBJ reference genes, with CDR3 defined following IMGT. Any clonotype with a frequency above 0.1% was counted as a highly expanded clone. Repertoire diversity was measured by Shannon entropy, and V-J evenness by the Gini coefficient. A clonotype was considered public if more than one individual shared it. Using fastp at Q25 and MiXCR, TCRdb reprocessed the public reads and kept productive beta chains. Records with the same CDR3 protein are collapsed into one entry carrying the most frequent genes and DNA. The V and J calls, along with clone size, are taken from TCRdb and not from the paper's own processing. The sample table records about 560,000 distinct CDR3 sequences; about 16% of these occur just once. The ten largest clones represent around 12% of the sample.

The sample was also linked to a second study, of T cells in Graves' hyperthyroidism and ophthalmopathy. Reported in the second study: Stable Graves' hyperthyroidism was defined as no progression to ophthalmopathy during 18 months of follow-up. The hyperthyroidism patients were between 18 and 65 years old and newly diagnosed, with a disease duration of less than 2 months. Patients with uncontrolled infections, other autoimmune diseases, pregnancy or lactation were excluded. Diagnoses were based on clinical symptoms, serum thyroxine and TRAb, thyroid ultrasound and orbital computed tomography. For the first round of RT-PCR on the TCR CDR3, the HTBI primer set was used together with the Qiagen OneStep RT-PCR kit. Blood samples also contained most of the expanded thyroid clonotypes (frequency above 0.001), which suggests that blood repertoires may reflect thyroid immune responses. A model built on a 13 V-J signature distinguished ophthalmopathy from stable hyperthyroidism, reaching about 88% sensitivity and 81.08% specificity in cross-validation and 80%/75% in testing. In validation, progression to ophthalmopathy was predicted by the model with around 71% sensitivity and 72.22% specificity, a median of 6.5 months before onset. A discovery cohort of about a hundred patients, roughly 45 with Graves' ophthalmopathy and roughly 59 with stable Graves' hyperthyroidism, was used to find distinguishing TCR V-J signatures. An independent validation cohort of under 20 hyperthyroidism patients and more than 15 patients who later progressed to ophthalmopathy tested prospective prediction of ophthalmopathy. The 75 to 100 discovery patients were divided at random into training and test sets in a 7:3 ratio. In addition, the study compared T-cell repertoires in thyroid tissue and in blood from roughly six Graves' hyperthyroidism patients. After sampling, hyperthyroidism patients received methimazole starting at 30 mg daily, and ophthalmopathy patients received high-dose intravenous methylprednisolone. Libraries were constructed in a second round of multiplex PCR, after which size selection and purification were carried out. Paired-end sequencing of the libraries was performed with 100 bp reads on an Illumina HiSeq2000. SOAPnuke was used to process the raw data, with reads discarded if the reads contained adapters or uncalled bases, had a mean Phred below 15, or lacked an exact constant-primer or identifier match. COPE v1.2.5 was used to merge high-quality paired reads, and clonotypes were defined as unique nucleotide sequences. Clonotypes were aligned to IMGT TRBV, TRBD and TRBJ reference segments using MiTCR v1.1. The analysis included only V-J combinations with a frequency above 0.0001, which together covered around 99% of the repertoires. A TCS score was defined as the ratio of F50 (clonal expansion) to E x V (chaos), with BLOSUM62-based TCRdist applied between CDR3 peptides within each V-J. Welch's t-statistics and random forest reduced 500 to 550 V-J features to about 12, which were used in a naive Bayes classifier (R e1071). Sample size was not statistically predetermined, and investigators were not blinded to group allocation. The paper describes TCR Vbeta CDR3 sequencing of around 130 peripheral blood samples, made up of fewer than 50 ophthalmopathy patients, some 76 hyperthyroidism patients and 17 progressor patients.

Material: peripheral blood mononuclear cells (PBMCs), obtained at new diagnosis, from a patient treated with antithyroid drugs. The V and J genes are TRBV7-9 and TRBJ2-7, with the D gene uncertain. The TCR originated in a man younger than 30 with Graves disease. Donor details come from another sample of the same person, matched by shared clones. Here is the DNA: TGTGCCAGCAGCTTACCTCCCTACGAGCAGTACTTC. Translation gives CASSLPPYEQYF.